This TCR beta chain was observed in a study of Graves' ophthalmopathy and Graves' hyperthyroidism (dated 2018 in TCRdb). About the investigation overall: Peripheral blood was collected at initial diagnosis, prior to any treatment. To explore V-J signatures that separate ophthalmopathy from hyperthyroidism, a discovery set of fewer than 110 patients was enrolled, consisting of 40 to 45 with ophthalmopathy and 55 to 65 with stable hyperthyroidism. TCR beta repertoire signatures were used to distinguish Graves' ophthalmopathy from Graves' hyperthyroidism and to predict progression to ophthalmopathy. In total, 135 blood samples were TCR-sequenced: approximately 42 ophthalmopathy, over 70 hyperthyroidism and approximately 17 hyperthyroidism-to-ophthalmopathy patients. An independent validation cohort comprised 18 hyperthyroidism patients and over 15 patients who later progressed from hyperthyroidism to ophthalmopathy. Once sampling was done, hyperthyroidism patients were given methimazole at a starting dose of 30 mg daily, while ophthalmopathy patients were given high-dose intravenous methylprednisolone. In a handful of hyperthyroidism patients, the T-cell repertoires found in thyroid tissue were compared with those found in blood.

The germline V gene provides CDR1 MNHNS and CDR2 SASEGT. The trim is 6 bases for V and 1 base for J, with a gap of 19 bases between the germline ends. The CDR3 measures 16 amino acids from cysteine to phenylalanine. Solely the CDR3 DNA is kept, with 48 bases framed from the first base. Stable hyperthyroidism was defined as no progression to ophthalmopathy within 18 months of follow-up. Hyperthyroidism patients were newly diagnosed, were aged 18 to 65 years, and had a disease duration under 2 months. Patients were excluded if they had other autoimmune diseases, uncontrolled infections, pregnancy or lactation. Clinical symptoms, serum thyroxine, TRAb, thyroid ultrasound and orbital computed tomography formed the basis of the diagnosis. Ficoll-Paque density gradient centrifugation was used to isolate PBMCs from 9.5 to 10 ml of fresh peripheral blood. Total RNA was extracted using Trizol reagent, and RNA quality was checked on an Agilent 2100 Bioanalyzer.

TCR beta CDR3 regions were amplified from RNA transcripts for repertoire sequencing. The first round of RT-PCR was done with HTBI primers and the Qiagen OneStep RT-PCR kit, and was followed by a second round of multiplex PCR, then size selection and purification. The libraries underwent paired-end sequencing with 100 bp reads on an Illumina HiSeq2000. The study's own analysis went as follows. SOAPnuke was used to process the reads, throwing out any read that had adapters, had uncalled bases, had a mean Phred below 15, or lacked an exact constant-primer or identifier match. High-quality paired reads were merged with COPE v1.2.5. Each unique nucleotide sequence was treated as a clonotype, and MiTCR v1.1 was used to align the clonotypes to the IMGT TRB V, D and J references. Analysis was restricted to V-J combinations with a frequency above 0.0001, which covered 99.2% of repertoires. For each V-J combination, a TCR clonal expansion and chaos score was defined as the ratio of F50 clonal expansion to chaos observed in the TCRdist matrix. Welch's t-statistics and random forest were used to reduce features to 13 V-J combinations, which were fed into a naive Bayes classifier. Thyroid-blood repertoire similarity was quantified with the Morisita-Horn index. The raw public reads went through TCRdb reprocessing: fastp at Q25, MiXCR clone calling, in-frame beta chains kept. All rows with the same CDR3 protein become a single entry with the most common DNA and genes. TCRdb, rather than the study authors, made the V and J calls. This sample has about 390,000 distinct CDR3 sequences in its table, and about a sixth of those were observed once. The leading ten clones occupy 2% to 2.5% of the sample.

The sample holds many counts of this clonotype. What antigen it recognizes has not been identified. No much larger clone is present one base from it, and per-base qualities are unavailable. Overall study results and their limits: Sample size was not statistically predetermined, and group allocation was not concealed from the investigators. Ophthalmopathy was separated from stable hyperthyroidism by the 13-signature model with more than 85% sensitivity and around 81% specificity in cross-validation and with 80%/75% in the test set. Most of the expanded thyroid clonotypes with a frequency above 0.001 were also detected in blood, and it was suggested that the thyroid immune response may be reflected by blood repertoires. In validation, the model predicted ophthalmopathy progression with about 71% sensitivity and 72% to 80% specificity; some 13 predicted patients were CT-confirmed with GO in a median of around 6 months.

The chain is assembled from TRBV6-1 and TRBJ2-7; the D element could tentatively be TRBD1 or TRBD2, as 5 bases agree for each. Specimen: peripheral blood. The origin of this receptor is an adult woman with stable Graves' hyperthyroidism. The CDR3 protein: CASRKSRGEESYEQYF. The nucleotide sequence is TGTGCCAGCAGGAAATCGCGAGGGGAAGAATCCTACGAGCAGTACTTC.